These T cell receptor beta chains were read from a single sample in a study of T cells in Graves' hyperthyroidism and ophthalmopathy. One entry per CDR3 protein, called by TCRdb with MiXCR from the multiplex PCR reads. The table has around 600,000 distinct CDR3 sequences, around 15% seen once. The source material was blood. Receptors were obtained from a woman in her fifties or sixties with Graves' ophthalmopathy. The conserved cysteine and the conserved F or W are not part of the CDR3 here. For some rows the clone size is stated as once, few or many, or as a class when expanded; others skip it.

>TRBJ1-1|TRBV28|many
ASSLINGNTEAF
>TRBJ1-2|TRBV7-6|few
ASSERQGVSGYT
>TRBJ2-3|TRBV3-1|many
ASSQGVSTDTQY
>TRBJ2-3|TRBV27|many
ASKVGGWGEWTDTQY
>TRBJ2-1|TRBV6-2/TRBV6-3|many
ASSYSASGSRYEQF
>TRBJ2-7|TRBV27|many
ASSLKRTASYEQY
>TRBJ1-3|TRBV11-2|many
ASSLVAGTFSGNTIY
>TRBJ2-1|TRBV5-1|many
ASSLVANNEQF
>TRBJ1-5|TRBV7-8|-
ASSPGGTGAPLGNQPQH
>TRBJ1-6|TRBV25-1|few
ASSEGGAPNSPLH
>TRBJ1-1|TRBV3-1|many
ASSQGTGTEAF
>TRBJ2-1|TRBV20-1|many
SAAGVYNEQF
>TRBJ2-1|TRBV5-4|many
ASSFPTGLAGGRYNEQF
>TRBJ1-1|TRBV15|many
ATSRNRDRGRSTEAF
>TRBJ1-3|TRBV6-1|few
ASSLWTGYSGNTIY
>TRBJ2-3|TRBV2|many
ASSEALRGFSTDTQY
>TRBJ2-7|TRBV10-3|many
AISEEREAFYEQY
>TRBJ2-7|TRBV7-9|-
ASSLDLGRPFEQY
>TRBJ2-1|TRBV5-4|few
ASSSELAGGFKQF
>TRBJ2-7|TRBV9|few
ASSVGGLAGAYEQY
>TRBJ2-3|TRBV24-1|-
ATSDLQPSGRTTDTQY
>TRBJ1-5|TRBV27|few
ASGSYSNQPQH
>TRBJ2-1|TRBV15|-
ATSRDSVLVESNEQF
>TRBJ2-5|TRBV7-3|many
ASSLSPGRQETQY
>TRBJ1-2|TRBV12-3/TRBV12-4|many
ASSQVAGGYT
>TRBJ2-6|TRBV6-1|few
ASNTGPGIGFGANVLT
>TRBJ2-7|TRBV4-1|few
ASSQDGAGGTSEQY
>TRBJ1-5|TRBV7-6|many
ASSLEAGKQPQH
>TRBJ2-2|TRBV14|few
ASSQSFLGGELF
>TRBJ1-4|TRBV7-2|many
ASSLDPVDEKLF
>TRBJ2-5|TRBV9|few
ASSAGPRLAGQETQY
>TRBJ2-3|TRBV9|-
ASSGQGAPTDTQY
>TRBJ2-1|TRBV20-1|-
SARWDWEQF